The present entry profiles one T cell receptor (beta chain) with its context. The sample contains more than one DNA sequence encoding this CDR3. V was cut by 4 bases and J by 0 bases, with 8 bases left in between. The CDR3 length is 14 residues. The germline V gene encodes CDR1 LNHDA and CDR2 SQIVND (reference sequence). These data are taken from a study of control samples from healthy donors and cancer patients. Clones were read by immunoSEQ multiplex PCR, and TCRdb kept only the in-frame ones, dropping some. The sample lists 84,000 or so clones; 91% were seen once. The material sequenced was blood. This receptor was identified in a man aged 50 or older in good health. J is TRBJ2-3 and V is TRBV19, with D possibly TRBD1 on 7 matching bases. The CDR3 loop reads CASSTGGSTDTQYF. The CDR3 nucleotides read TGTGCCAGTAGTACAGGGGGGAGCACAGATACGCAGTATTTT. The complete variable domain, with remaining parts taken from reference TRBV19 and TRBJ2-3, reads DGGITQSPKYLFRKEGQNVTLSCEQNLNHDAMYWYRQDPGQGLRLIYYSQIVNDFQKGDIAEGYSVSREKKESFPLTVTSAQKNPTAFYLCASSTGGSTDTQYFGPGTRLTVL.